The 7 T cell receptor beta chains below all came from one sample that was sequenced in a study of blood T cell repertoires in COVID-19. Repertoires were generated with immunoSEQ multiplex PCR, while TCRdb's copy carries only in-frame clones and drops some. The sample lists roughly 180,000 clones, around 84% seen once, with under 6% in the top ten. Sequencing was done on a sample of peripheral blood. The receptors stem from a woman between 50 and 59 years old with COVID-19, enrolled during active disease.

This chain uses TRBV14 with TRBJ1-1, with TRBD1 as a possible D gene (6 bases). Deletions cut 10 bases from V and 0 bases from J, with 15 bases between. Germline V lookup: CDR1 SGHDN, CDR2 FVKESK. The CDR3 length is 14 residues. CDR3 residues: CATSSGHLNTEAFF. The CDR3, as DNA: TGTGCCACCAGTTCGGGACACCTGAACACTGAAGCTTTCTTT. Complete variable domain (other parts from reference TRBV14 and TRBJ1-1): EAGVTQFPSHSVIEKGQTVTLRCDPISGHDNLYWYRRVMGKEIKFLLHFVKESKQDESGMPNNRFLAERTGGTYSTLKVQPAELEDSGVYFCATSSGHLNTEAFFGQGTRLTVV.

The chain joins TRBV11-2 to TRBJ1-4, with 8 bases that match TRBD1. The J segment lost 5 bases and the V segment lost 5 bases, leaving 7 bases of the junction unmatched. CDR1 SGHAT and CDR2 FQNNGV come from the germline V gene. The CDR3 loop spans 15 amino acids. DNA for the CDR3: TGTGCCAGCAGCCAACCGGGACAGGAGAATGAAAAACTGTTTTTT. Translation: CASSQPGQENEKLFF.

The V gene is TRBV30, the J gene TRBJ1-5; 10 bases fit TRBD1. There are 15 residues in the CDR3. Per germline, CDR1 GTSNPN and CDR2 SVGIG (reference sequence). Trimming removed 3 bases from V and 6 bases from J; junction bases left unmatched: 8. The CDR3 coding sequence is TGTGCCTGGAGGCCGACAGGGGGCGCGGGTCAGCCCCAGCATTTT. Its translation: CAWRPTGGAGQPQHF.

V and J are TRBV27 and TRBJ1-1; 8 bases are shared with TRBD1. V lost 5 bases and J lost 12; bases outside the gene matches: 17. Germline CDR1 is MNHEY and CDR2 is SMNVEV (reference sequence). CDR3 length equals 15 residues. The CDR3 DNA sequence: TGTGCCAGCAGTACAAGGAGGACAGGGAGCCGGGAAACTTTCTTT. It encodes CASSTRRTGSRETFF.

V gene TRBV12-3 or TRBV12-4 combines with J gene TRBJ1-2; TRBD1 matches 10 bases. This CDR3 comprises 12 residues. V lost 1 base to trimming and J lost 14 bases; unmatched junction nucleotides: 4. The DNA of the CDR3 is TGTGCCAGCAGTTTAGTGGGACAGGGGTGTACCTTC. This sequence encodes CASSLVGQGCTF.

V is TRBV4-3 and J is TRBJ2-1; 8 nucleotides agree with TRBD2. The germline V gene has CDR1 LGHNA and CDR2 YSLEER. This CDR3 is 15 amino acids long. Trimming cost V 0 bases and J 9 bases; bases outside gene matches: 7. The CDR3 is CASSQDRGGGGEQFF. CDR3 DNA sequence: TGCGCCAGCAGCCAAGATCGGGGGGGCGGGGGTGAGCAGTTCTTC.

The chain carries TRBV18 and TRBJ2-2; the D gene is possibly TRBD1 (7 bases). CDR3 size: 16 residues. CDR1 and CDR2 (germline): KGHSH, LQKENI. Deletions cut 2 bases from V and 2 bases from J, with 12 bases between. CDR3 in DNA: TGTGCCAGCTCACCAGCGGGACAGATAAACACCGGGGAGCTGTTTTTT. Its protein is CASSPAGQINTGELFF.